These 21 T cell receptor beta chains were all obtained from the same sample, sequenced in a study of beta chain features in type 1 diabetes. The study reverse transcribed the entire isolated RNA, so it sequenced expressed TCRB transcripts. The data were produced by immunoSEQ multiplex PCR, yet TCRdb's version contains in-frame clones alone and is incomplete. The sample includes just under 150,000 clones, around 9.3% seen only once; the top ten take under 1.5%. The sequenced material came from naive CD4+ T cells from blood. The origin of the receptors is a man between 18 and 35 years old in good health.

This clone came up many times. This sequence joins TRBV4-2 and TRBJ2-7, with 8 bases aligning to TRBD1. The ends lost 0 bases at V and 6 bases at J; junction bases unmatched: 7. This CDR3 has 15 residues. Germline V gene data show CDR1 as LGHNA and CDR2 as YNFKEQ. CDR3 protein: CASSQETDRVGEQYF. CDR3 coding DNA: TGTGCCAGCAGCCAAGAGACGGACAGGGTAGGCGAGCAGTACTTC.

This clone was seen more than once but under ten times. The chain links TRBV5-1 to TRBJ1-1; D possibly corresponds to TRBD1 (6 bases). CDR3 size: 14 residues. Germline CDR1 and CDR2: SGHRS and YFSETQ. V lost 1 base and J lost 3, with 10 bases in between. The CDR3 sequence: CASSLRKGDTEAFF. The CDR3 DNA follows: TGCGCCAGCAGCTTGCGGAAGGGGGACACTGAAGCTTTCTTT.

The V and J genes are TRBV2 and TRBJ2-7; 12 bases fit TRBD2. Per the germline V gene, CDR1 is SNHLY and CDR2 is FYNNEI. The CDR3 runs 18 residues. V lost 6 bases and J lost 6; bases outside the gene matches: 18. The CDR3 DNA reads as TGTGCCAGCAGGCCCCAACTAGCGGGGGGTCCACCTCGCACCGAGCAGTACTTC. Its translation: CASRPQLAGGPPRTEQYF.

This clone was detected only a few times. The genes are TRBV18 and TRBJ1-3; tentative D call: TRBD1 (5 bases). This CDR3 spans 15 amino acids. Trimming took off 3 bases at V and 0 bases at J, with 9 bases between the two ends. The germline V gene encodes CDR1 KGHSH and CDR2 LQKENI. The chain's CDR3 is CASSPGQASGNTIYF. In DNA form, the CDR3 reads TGTGCCAGCTCACCGGGGCAGGCCTCTGGAAACACCATATATTTT.

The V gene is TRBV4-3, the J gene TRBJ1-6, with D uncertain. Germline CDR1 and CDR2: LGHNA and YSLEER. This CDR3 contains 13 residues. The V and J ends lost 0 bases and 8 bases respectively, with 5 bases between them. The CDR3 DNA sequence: TGCGCCAGCAGCCAAGATAACTATTCACCCCTCCACTTT. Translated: CASSQDNYSPLHF.

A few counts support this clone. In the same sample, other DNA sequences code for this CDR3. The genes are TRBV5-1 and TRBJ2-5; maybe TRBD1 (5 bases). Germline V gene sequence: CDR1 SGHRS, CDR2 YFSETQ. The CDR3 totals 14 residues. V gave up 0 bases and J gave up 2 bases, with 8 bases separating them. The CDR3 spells CASSLGQGQETQYF. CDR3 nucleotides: TGCGCCAGCAGCTTGGGGCAGGGACAAGAGACCCAGTACTTC.

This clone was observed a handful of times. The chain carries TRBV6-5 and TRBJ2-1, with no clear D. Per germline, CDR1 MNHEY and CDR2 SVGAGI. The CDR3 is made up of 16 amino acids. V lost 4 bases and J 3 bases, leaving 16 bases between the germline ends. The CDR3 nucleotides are TGTGCCAGCAGTTCGAGTTTAGGTACAGTCTACAATGAGCAGTTCTTC. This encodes CASSSSLGTVYNEQFF.

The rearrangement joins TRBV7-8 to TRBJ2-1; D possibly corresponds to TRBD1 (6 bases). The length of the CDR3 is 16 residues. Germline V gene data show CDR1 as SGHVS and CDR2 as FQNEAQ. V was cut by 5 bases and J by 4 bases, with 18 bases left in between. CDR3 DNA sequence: TGTGCCAGCAGCCCCTCACAGGGAACTATATACAATGAGCAGTTCTTC. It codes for CASSPSQGTIYNEQFF.

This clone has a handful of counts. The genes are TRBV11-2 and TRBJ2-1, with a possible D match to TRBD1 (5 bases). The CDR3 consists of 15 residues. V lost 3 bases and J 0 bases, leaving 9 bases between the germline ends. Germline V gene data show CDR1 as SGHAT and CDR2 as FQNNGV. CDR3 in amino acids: CASSFEQGSYNEQFF. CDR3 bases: TGTGCCAGCAGCTTTGAGCAGGGCTCCTACAATGAGCAGTTCTTC.

This CDR3 reads CASSQVGRGWDTGELFF. CDR3 coding DNA: TGCGCCAGCAGCCAAGTAGGCAGGGGATGGGACACCGGGGAGCTGTTTTTT. The chain employs TRBV4-3 and TRBJ2-2; a weak D match, TRBD1 (6 bases). Between the trimmed V and J ends, which lost 1 base and 3 bases, there was a span of 15 bases. This CDR3 region has 17 residues. The germline gives CDR1 LGHNA, CDR2 YSLEER.

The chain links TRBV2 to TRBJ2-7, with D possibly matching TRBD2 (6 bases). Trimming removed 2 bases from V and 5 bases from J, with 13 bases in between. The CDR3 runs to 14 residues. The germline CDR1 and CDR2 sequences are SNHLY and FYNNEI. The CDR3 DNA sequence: TGTGCCAGCAGTGAACTGGAGGGCCCCAACGAGCAGTACTTC. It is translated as CASSELEGPNEQYF.

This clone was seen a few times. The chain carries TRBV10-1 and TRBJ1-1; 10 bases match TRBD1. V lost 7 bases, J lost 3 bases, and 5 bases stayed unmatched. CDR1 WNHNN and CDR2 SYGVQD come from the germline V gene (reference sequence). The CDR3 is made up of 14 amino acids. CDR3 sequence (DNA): TGCGCCAGCAATCCGGGACAGGGGTACACTGAAGCTTTCTTT. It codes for CASNPGQGYTEAFF.

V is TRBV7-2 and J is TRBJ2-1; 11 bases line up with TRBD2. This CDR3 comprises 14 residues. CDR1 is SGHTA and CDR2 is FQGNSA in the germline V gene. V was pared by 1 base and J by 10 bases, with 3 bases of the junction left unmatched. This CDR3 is CASSLDSGGAEQFF. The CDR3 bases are TGTGCCAGCAGCTTAGATAGCGGGGGGGCAGAGCAGTTCTTC.

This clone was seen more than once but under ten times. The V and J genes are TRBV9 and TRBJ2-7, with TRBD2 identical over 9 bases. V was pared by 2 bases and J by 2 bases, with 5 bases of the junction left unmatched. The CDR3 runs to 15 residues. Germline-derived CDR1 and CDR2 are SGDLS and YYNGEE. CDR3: CASSVGGGGAYEQYF. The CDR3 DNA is TGTGCCAGCAGCGTCGGGGGCGGGGGGGCCTACGAGCAGTACTTC.

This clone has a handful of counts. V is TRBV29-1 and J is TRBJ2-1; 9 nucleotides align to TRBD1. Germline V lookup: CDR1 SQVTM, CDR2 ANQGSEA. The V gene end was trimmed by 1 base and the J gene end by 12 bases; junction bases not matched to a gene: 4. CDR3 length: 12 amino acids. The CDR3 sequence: CSVEGDRDRQFF. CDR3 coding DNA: TGCAGCGTTGAAGGGGACAGGGACAGGCAGTTCTTC.

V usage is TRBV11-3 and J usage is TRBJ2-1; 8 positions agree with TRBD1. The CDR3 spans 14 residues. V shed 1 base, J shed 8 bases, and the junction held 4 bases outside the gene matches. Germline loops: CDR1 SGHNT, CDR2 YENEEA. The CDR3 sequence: CASSLGQGWDEQFF. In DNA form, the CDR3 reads TGTGCCAGCAGCTTAGGACAGGGGTGGGATGAGCAGTTCTTC.

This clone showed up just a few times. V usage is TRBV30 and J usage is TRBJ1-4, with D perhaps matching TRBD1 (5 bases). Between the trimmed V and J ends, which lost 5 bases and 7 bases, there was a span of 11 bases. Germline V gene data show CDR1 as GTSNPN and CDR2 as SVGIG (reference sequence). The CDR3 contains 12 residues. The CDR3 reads CAWSQGGEKLFF. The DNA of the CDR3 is TGTGCCTGGTCGCAGGGAGGTGAAAAACTGTTTTTT.

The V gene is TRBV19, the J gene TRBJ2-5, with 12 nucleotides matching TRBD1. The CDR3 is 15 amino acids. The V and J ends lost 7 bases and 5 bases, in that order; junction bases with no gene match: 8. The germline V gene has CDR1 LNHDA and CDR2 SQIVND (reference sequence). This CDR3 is CASNRDRGLQETQYF. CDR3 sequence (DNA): TGTGCCAGTAACCGGGACAGGGGGCTGCAGGAGACCCAGTACTTC.

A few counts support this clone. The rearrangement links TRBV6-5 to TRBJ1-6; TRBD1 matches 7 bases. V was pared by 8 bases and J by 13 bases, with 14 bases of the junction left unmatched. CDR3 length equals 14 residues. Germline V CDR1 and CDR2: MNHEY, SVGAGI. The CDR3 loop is CASVLNRGRAPLHF. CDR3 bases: TGTGCCAGCGTGCTCAACAGGGGCCGCGCCCCCCTCCACTTT.

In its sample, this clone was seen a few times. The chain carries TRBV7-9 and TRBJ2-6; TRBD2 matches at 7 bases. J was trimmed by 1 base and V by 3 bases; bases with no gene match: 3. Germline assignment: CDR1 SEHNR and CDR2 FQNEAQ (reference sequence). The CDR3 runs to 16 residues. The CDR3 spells CASSFMGGSGANVLTF. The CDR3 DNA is TGTGCCAGCAGCTTTATGGGAGGGTCTGGGGCCAACGTCCTGACTTTC.

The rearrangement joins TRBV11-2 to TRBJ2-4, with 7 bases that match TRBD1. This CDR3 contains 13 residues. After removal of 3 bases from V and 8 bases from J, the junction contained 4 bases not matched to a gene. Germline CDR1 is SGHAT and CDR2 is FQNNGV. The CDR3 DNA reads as TGTGCCAGCAGCTTCAAGGGGGCTGACATTCAGTACTTC. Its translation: CASSFKGADIQYF.